This TCR beta chain was obtained from a study of shared clonotypes between healthy human individuals. This was a deep-level run. The unsorted PBMC replicate PCRs were performed with 300 ng DNA, 25,000 to 30,000 T cell genomes. Sequencing was performed with immunoSEQ multiplex PCR; in TCRdb, only in-frame clones are kept and a portion is missing. The sample gives about 490,000 clones, about 82% of which show up once; roughly 13% is in the top ten. Germline V lookup: CDR1 SGHTS, CDR2 YDEGEE. The CDR3 consists of 15 residues. Trimming cost V 4 bases and J 6 bases; bases outside gene matches: 5. This receptor was obtained from a woman between 35 and 50 years old in good health. Some clones in this sample may be carry-over from other donors' samples. This chain uses TRBV5-8 with TRBJ1-5; TRBD1 matches at 12 bases. The sample was PBMCs. The CDR3 bases are TGTGCCAGCAGCGGGGGACAGGGGGCAGGTCAGCCCCAGCATTTT. Translation gives CASSGGQGAGQPQHF.